This TCR beta chain originates from a study of neurological immune-mediated disorders (dated by TCRdb to the late 2010s). With respect to the entire study: Among the 35 or so multiple sclerosis patients, relapsing-remitting MS was present in around 31 and secondary progressive MS was present in 3. The cohort comprised roughly 70 subjects: around 15 HAM/TSP patients, approximately 34 multiple sclerosis patients and around 20 healthy controls. Alongside PBMC samples, the set of about 100 TCR-beta libraries contained longitudinal samples, technical triplicates, and paired CD4+ and CD8+ T-cell subsets that had been sorted. Longitudinal HAM/TSP and healthy donors were sampled at 3 time-points each (about 3-40 month intervals). Peripheral blood TCR-beta repertoires from patients with HTLV-I-associated myelopathy (HAM/TSP), patients with multiple sclerosis, and healthy controls were compared in the study using UMI-based sequencing.

Trimming at the junction amounts to 3 bases on V and 15 bases on J, and the germline ends lie 21 bases apart. The CDR3 spans 13 residues, from the cysteine through the phenylalanine. Solely the CDR3 DNA is kept, with 39 bases framed from the first base. CDR1 and CDR2, looked up from the germline V gene (reference sequence), are DFQATT and SNEGSKA. Findings and caveats that apply to the study as a whole: In phylogenetic analysis, the repertoires of 18 of 34 MS patients grouped into a cluster of related CDR3 sequences, which suggests a possible signature at the repertoire level. Expanded clones from different subjects shared no identical CDR3 amino acid sequences, which suggests that TCR-beta repertoires were private in all groups. The MS cluster showed no association with clinical or MRI features, and the authors stated that larger cohorts are needed. TCR clonal expansion was greatest in HAM/TSP patients and smallest in MS patients, who ranked below even healthy controls.

cDNA synthesis used template-switch 5'RACE with a primer carrying a 10-nucleotide random unique molecular identifier tagging each TCR transcript. Every sequencing run yielded over 180 million TCR-beta sequences covering 15-18 subjects. The RNeasy kit was used to extract total RNA. TCR-beta VDJ regions were amplified with primers for the TCR constant region and the 5'RACE anchor, using the KAPA Real-time Library Amplification kit. A first PCR added sample indexes and Illumina adaptors, and a second PCR then raised library yield. After purification with Ampure beads, the TCR product of roughly 650 bp was size-selected on a 2% E-gel SizeSelection system. Before pooling, library quality was assessed on a Bioanalyzer, concentration was determined with Qubit, and library quantification was performed with the Kapa Library Quantification kit. Libraries were sequenced paired-end 2 x 150 bp on an Illumina HiSeq 2500. To increase sequence diversity, roughly 24-32% phiX was spiked into each library pool. The authors processed their data as follows. Quality-filtered reads were processed with the UMI-based MiGEC pipeline, which removed over 80% of raw TCR sequences during error correction. IMGT germline references were used for aligning VDJ genes, and each clonotype was defined as a unique CDR3 amino acid sequence together with its V-J genes. Clonal expansion, Shannon diversity, and CDR3 relatedness (CalcPairwiseDistances, ClusterSamples) were evaluated with VDJtools, and phylogenetic trees were built with CLCbio workbench. A clone was classed as expanded if it had 8 or more unique UMIs, a cutoff based on coefficient-of-variation modelling across technical triplicates. Using fastp trimming at Q25 and MiXCR clonotype assembly, TCRdb reanalyzed the public sequencing data and kept in-frame beta chains. A single entry per CDR3 protein holds the most common genes and DNA from its merged rows. The V and J calls were determined by TCRdb, not by the authors. This sample has 70,000 to 90,000 distinct CDR3 sequences in its table, and 5.8% of those were observed once. Together, the top ten hold roughly 7.9% of the sample.

This clonotype appeared many times. This clone's antigen is unknown. Nothing much larger sits one base from this clone, and base qualities are not available. Reading the label with the study, this specimen's time point is: longitudinal time-point 2. For the unsorted PBMC libraries, 2 million PBMCs were stored in RNAlater at -80 degrees C until RNA extraction and were used to generate the libraries. Multiple sclerosis patients were enrolled in a US clinical protocol under which disease progression was evaluated by magnetic resonance imaging. PBMCs were separated from peripheral blood using Ficoll-Hypaque density gradient centrifugation and then cryopreserved in liquid nitrogen.

This clonotype originated in a woman in her sixties with multiple sclerosis. Source material: PBMCs. The receptor chain draws on TRBV20-1 and TRBJ2-1, with the D gene not clear enough to name. CDR3 sequence: CSASPPGPRLGFF. In nucleotides, the sequence is TGCAGTGCTAGTCCCCCTGGGCCACGCCTGGGGTTCTTC.